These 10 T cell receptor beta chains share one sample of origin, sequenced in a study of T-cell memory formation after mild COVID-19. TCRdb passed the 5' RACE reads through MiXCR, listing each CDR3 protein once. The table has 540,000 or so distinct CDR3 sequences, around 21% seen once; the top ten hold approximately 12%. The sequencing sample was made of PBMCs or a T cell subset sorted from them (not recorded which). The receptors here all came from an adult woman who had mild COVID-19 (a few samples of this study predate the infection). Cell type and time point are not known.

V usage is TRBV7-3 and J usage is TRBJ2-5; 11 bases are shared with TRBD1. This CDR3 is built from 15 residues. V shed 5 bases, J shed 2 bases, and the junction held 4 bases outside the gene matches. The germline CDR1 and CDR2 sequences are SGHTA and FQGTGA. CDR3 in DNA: TGTGCCAGCAGCCCCGGGACAGGGGGTCAAGAGACCCAGTACTTC. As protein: CASSPGTGGQETQYF. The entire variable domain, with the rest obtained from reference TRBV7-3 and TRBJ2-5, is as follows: GAGVSQTPSNKVTEKGKYVELRCDPISGHTALYWYRQSLGQGPEFLIYFQGTGAADDSGLPNDRFFAVRPEGSVSTLKIQRTERGDSAVYLCASSPGTGGQETQYFGPGTRLLVL.

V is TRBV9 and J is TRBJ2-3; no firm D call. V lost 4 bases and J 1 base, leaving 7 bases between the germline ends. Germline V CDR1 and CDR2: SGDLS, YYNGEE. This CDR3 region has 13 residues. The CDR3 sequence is CASSSVGTDTQYF. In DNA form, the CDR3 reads TGTGCCAGCAGCTCAGTGGGCACAGATACGCAGTATTTT.

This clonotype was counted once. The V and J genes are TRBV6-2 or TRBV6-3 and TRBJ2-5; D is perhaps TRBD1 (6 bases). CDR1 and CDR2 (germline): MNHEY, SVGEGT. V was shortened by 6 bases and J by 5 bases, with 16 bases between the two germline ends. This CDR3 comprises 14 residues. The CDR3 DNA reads TGTGCCAGCAGAGACGTAGACAGGAGGGAGACCCAGTACTTC. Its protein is CASRDVDRRETQYF.

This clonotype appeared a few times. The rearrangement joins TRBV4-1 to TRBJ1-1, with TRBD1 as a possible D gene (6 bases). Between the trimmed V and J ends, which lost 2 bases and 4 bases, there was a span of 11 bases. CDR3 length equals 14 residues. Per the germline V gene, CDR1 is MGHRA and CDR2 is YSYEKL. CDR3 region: CASSQPKGGTEAFF. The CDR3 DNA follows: TGCGCCAGCAGCCAACCGAAGGGGGGCACTGAAGCTTTCTTT.

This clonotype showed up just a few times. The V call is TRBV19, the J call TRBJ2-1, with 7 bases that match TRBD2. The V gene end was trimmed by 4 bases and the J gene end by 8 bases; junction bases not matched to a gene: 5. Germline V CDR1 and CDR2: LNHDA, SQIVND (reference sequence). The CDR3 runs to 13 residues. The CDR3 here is CASSSGRAHEQFF. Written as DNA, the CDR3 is TGTGCCAGTAGTAGCGGGAGAGCCCATGAGCAGTTCTTC.

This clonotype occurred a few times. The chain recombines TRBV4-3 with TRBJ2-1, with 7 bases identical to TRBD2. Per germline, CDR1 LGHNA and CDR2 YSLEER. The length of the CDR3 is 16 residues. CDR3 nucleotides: TGCGCTTCGAGGGAAAACCCTAGCGGCGCGTACAATGAGCAGTTCTTC. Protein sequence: CASRENPSGAYNEQFF.

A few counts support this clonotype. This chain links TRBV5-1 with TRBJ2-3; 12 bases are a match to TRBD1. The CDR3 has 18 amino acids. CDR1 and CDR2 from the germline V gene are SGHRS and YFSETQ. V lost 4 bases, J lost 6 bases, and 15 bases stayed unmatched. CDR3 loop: CASSLLPGTGGPSDTQYF. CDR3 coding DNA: TGCGCCAGCAGCCTACTCCCTGGGACAGGGGGCCCCTCGGATACGCAGTATTTT.

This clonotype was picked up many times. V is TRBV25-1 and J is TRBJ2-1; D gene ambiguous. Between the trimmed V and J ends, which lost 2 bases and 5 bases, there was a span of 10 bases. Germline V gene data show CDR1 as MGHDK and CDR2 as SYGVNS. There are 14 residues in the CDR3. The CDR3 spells CASSEGSDNNEQFF. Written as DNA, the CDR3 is TGTGCCAGCAGTGAAGGTTCAGATAACAATGAGCAGTTCTTC. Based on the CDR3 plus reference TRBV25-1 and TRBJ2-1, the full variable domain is EADIYQTPRYLVIGTGKKITLECSQTMGHDKMYWYQQDPGMELHLIHYSYGVNSTEKGDLSSESTVSRIRTEHFPLTLESARPSHTSQYLCASSEGSDNNEQFFGPGTRLTVL.

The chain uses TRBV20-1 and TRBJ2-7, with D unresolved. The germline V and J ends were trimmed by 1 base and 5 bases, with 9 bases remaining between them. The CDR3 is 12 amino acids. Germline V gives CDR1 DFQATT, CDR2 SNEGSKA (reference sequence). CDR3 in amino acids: CSARALYDEQYF. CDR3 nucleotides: TGCAGTGCTAGAGCCCTTTACGACGAGCAGTACTTC.

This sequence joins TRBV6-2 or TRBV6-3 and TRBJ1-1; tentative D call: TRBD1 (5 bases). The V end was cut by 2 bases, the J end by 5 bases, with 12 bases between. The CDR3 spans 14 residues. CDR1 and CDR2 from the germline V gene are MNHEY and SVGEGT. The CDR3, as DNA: TGTGCCAGCAGTTACGATAGGGGAAGGACTGAAGCTTTCTTT. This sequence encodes CASSYDRGRTEAFF.